This T cell receptor beta chain was identified during a study of T cell changes during pregnancy in multiple sclerosis. CDR1 MDHEN and CDR2 SYDVKM come from the germline V gene. This CDR3 has 19 amino acids. The trim removed 6 bases at V and 9 bases at J, leaving 22 bases unmatched. The repertoire was sequenced with immunoSEQ multiplex PCR; TCRdb's copy has only in-frame clones and lacks some. This sample has some 100,000 clones, with about 90% found just once. V and J are TRBV28 and TRBJ2-1; 11 bases fit TRBD2. The specimen comprised peripheral blood, sampled after pregnancy. This sequence was found in a female donor with multiple sclerosis, enrolled in a pregnancy study. CDR3 in DNA: TGTGCCAGCAGCTTTTCCCCTCTACTAGCGGGAGACGCGTCTGGTGAGCAGTTCTTC. This encodes CASSFSPLLAGDASGEQFF.